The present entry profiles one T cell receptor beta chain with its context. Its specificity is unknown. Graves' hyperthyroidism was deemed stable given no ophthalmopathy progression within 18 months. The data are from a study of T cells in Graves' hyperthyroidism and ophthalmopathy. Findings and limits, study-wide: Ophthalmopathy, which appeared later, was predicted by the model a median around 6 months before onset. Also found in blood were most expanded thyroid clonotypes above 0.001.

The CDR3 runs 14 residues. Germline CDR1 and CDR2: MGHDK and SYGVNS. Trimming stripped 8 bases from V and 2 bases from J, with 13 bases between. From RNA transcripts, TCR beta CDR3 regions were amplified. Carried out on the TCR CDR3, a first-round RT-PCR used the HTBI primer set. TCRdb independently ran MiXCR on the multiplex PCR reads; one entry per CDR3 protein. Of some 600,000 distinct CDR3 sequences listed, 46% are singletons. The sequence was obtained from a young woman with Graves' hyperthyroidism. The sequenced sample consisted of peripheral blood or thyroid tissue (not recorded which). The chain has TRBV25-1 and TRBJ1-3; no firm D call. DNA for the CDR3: TGTGCCAGCGGGAGGGCGTCTGCTGGAAACACCATATATTTT. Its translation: CASGRASAGNTIYF.